These 21 T cell receptor beta chains share one sample of origin, sequenced in a study of blood T cells in healthy people across ages. The use of a sample-barcoded 5' primer and a J-beta primer mix characterized a second PCR of 7 to 11 cycles. TCRdb reprocessed the 5' RACE reads with MiXCR, giving one entry per CDR3 protein. The table lists over 950,000 distinct CDR3 sequences, around two fifths of them singletons. The material sequenced was blood. The receptors were gathered from a man between 18 and 29 years old in good health.

This clonotype was counted a few times. The chain joins TRBV6-2 or TRBV6-3 to TRBJ2-6, with D unresolved. The germline gives CDR1 MNHEY, CDR2 SVGEGT. Trimming left V 6 bases short and J 0 bases short, with 6 bases between. The CDR3 spans 14 residues. DNA for the CDR3: TGTGCCAGCAGGGCTATCTCTGGGGCCAACGTCCTGACTTTC. This encodes CASRAISGANVLTF.

J is TRBJ1-1 and V is TRBV7-2; D not resolved. V lost 11 bases and J 4 bases, leaving 11 bases between the germline ends. Germline loops: CDR1 SGHTA, CDR2 FQGNSA. This CDR3 spans 11 amino acids. CDR3 nucleotides: TGTGCCTCAGTCTTTGCCACTGAAGCTTTCTTT. Residues: CASVFATEAFF.

In its sample, this clonotype was seen a few times. The chain has TRBV7-9 and TRBJ1-2, with D perhaps matching TRBD1 (5 bases). Germline CDR1 and CDR2: SEHNR and FQNEAQ (reference sequence). Trimming pared 6 bases from V and 4 bases from J, leaving 18 bases between. The CDR3 consists of 15 residues. CDR3 residues: CASSPGLRTRYGYTF. The CDR3 DNA is TGTGCCAGCAGTCCAGGGCTCCGGACCCGCTATGGCTACACCTTC. The whole variable domain, filled in from reference TRBV7-9 and TRBJ1-2, reads DTGVSQNPRHKITKRGQNVTFRCDPISEHNRLYWYRQTLGQGPEFLTYFQNEAQLEKSRLLSDRFSAERPKGSFSTLEIQRTEQGDSAMYLCASSPGLRTRYGYTFGSGTRLTVV.

J is TRBJ2-1 and V is TRBV7-9; D is possibly TRBD1 (6 bases). The germline V and J ends were trimmed by 1 base and 4 bases, with 14 bases remaining between them. Germline V gene data show CDR1 as SEHNR and CDR2 as FQNEAQ (reference sequence). The CDR3 is 16 residues long. The CDR3 DNA follows: TGTGCCAGCAGCTTAGTGAGGACAGAAGTATACAATGAGCAGTTCTTC. This gives the protein CASSLVRTEVYNEQFF.

The rearrangement joins TRBV29-1 to TRBJ2-7, with a weak D call TRBD2 (5 bases). Trimming took off 6 bases at V and 9 bases at J, with 12 bases between the two ends. There are 10 residues in the CDR3. Germline values: CDR1 SQVTM, CDR2 ANQGSEA. CDR3 in amino acids: CSVAEAGQYF. The CDR3 nucleotides are TGCAGCGTGGCGGAGGCAGGGCAGTACTTC.

The chain carries TRBV5-1 and TRBJ2-7, with D maybe TRBD2 (6 bases). This CDR3 comprises 16 residues. Germline CDR1 and CDR2: SGHRS and YFSETQ. V was clipped by 0 bases and J by 7 bases, with 20 bases between them. CDR3 nucleotide sequence: TGCGCCAGCAGCTTGGATCTAGTGGGGGGTTACAATGAGCAGTACTTC. Translating it yields CASSLDLVGGYNEQYF.

This sequence joins TRBV4-3 and TRBJ2-1, with D possibly being TRBD1 or TRBD2 (5 bases each). Germline CDR1 LGHNA, CDR2 YSLEER. The CDR3 loop spans 13 amino acids. The V end was cut by 5 bases, the J end by 5 bases, with 10 bases between. The CDR3 DNA reads TGCGCCAGCAGCGGGACGGTTCACAATGAGCAGTTCTTC. This gives the protein CASSGTVHNEQFF.

This clonotype was recorded once. V usage is TRBV7-2 and J usage is TRBJ2-5; tentative D call: TRBD2 (5 bases). Trimming removed 3 bases from V and 4 bases from J, with 18 bases in between. Germline V gene sequence: CDR1 SGHTA, CDR2 FQGNSA. The length of the CDR3 is 16 residues. The CDR3 sequence: CASSFIFSTGSETQYF. CDR3 sequence (DNA): TGTGCCAGCAGCTTTATATTCAGTACGGGGTCAGAGACCCAGTACTTC.

The chain joins TRBV6-2 or TRBV6-3 to TRBJ1-5; D remains unclear. V was clipped by 6 bases and J by 1 base, with 13 bases between them. CDR1 MNHEY and CDR2 SVGEGT come from the germline V gene. The CDR3 sequence is 15 residues long. CDR3 sequence reads: CASSSPGGSNQPQHF. The CDR3 DNA follows: TGTGCCAGCAGCTCCCCGGGAGGGAGCAATCAGCCCCAGCATTTT.

This rearrangement joins TRBV7-9 to TRBJ1-1, with 9 positions matching TRBD1. The CDR3 runs 16 residues. V gave up 4 bases and J gave up 1 base; unmatched junction bases: 7. The germline CDR1 and CDR2 sequences are SEHNR and FQNEAQ (reference sequence). DNA of the CDR3: TGTGCCAGCAGCTCCACGGACAGGGGACCGAACACTGAAGCTTTCTTT. It codes for CASSSTDRGPNTEAFF.

In its sample, this clonotype was seen once. J is TRBJ1-1 and V is TRBV5-1; D is unclear. V was shortened by 7 bases and J by 2 bases, with 12 bases between the two germline ends. The V gene's germline CDR1 is SGHRS and CDR2 YFSETQ. CDR3 size: 13 residues. Here the CDR3 reads CASGVGINTEAFF. CDR3 sequence (DNA): TGCGCCAGCGGGGTTGGGATAAACACTGAAGCTTTCTTT.

The chain recombines TRBV20-1 with TRBJ1-2; 8 positions match TRBD1. The germline V gene has CDR1 DFQATT and CDR2 SNEGSKA (reference sequence). This CDR3 region has 14 residues. Trimming removed 5 bases from V and 6 bases from J; junction bases left unmatched: 11. CDR3 nucleotides: TGCAGTGCTTGCGACAGGGGAAAATCGAATGGCTACACCTTC. It translates to CSACDRGKSNGYTF.

In DNA form, the CDR3 reads TGTGCCAGCAGCCGTCAGGGACTAGCTATAGAAGAGCAGTTCTTC. It yields the protein CASSRQGLAIEEQFF. The V gene is TRBV7-3, the J gene TRBJ2-1; 9 nucleotides agree with TRBD2. This CDR3 region has 15 residues. Trimming cost V 5 bases and J 10 bases; bases outside gene matches: 12. The germline V gene encodes CDR1 SGHTA and CDR2 FQGTGA.

The chain links TRBV5-1 to TRBJ2-1; 8 bases align to TRBD1. The CDR3 consists of 16 residues. Per germline, CDR1 SGHRS and CDR2 YFSETQ. V dropped 5 bases and J dropped 1; count of bases not matched to a gene: 8. The DNA for the CDR3 is TGCGCCAGCAGTAGCGCTACAGGGGGTTCCTACAATGAGCAGTTCTTC. This codes for CASSSATGGSYNEQFF.

The J gene is TRBJ2-7, the V gene TRBV7-2; TRBD1 is a possible D gene (7 bases). This CDR3 region has 13 residues. Trimming took off 2 bases at V and 7 bases at J, with 12 bases between the two ends. Germline V gene lookup returns CDR1 SGHTA and CDR2 FQGNSA. The CDR3 loop reads CASSLLSGGEQYF. The CDR3 DNA follows: TGTGCCAGCAGCTTATTGTCAGGGGGGGAGCAGTACTTC.

This clonotype was seen only a few times. The V and J genes are TRBV7-2 and TRBJ2-5; D perhaps matches TRBD2 (6 bases). Trimming stripped 0 bases from V and 8 bases from J, with 16 bases between. The germline gives CDR1 SGHTA, CDR2 FQGNSA. The CDR3 loop spans 15 amino acids. The CDR3 protein is CASSLASGAGQTQYF. The CDR3 coding sequence is TGTGCCAGCAGCTTAGCATCGGGAGCAGGTCAAACCCAGTACTTC.

Details on this clonotype: Since a much larger clone is just one base distant, this may be a read error. The chain links TRBV7-2 to TRBJ2-3, with D possibly being TRBD1 (5 bases). V lost 2 bases to trimming and J lost 6 bases, with 30 bases between them. The CDR3 contains 20 residues. CDR1 is SGHTA, CDR2 FQGNSA, per germline. CDR3 region: CASSLFSGQGLLLTSDTQYF. The CDR3 DNA sequence: TGTGCCAGCAGCTTATTTTCCGGGCAGGGTCTTCTTCTTACGTCGGATACGCAGTATTTT.

This clonotype was picked up one time. The chain carries TRBV29-1 and TRBJ2-2; D gene uncertain. V shed 5 bases and J shed 1 base, with 11 bases lying between them. Germline-derived CDR1 and CDR2 are SQVTM and ANQGSEA. CDR3 length equals 14 residues. DNA of the CDR3: TGCAGCGTTACATGGACCGAGAACACCGGGGAGCTGTTTTTT. This gives the protein CSVTWTENTGELFF.

This clonotype was observed a handful of times. V is TRBV12-5 and J is TRBJ2-2; D not certain. The CDR3 has 14 residues. Trimming took 6 bases from V and 2 from J, leaving 10 bases between them. Germline CDR1 reads LGHNT; CDR2 reads FRNRAP. CDR3 DNA: TGTGCTAGTGGAGGGCAGAAAAACACCGGGGAGCTGTTTTTT. This gives the protein CASGGQKNTGELFF.

This clonotype has only a few counts. The chain employs TRBV28 and TRBJ1-1; possibly TRBD1 for D (6 bases). CDR1 MDHEN and CDR2 SYDVKM come from the germline V gene. The length of the CDR3 is 13 residues. Deletions cut 3 bases from V and 11 bases from J, with 16 bases between. The CDR3 region has the DNA TGTGCCAGCAGTTTCCCAGGGGCGGTCCCCGCTTTCTTT. Protein sequence: CASSFPGAVPAFF.

The sample holds one count of this clonotype. V is TRBV6-2 or TRBV6-3 and J is TRBJ1-2; perhaps TRBD1 as D (5 bases). Germline loops: CDR1 MNHEY, CDR2 SVGEGT. V shed 2 bases and J shed 6 bases, with 10 bases lying between them. This CDR3 has 13 residues. The CDR3 sequence: CASSYEGVDGYTF. In DNA form, the CDR3 reads TGTGCCAGCAGTTACGAAGGGGTGGATGGCTACACCTTC.